This entry lists 2 T cell receptor beta chains sequenced from one sample in a study of T-cell memory formation after mild COVID-19. MiXCR, run by TCRdb on the 5' RACE reads, gives a single entry per CDR3 protein. The sample lists about 310,000 distinct CDR3 sequences, approximately 15% occurring once. The source material was PBMCs or a T cell subset sorted from them (not recorded which). These receptors were collected from a man younger than 35 who had mild COVID-19 (a few samples of this study predate the infection). Cell type and time point are not known.

The rearrangement links TRBV6-2 or TRBV6-3 to TRBJ2-2; D is unresolved. CDR3 length: 14 amino acids. Trimming removed 2 bases at V and 6 bases at J, with 10 bases between. Germline V gene sequence: CDR1 MNHEY, CDR2 SVGEGT. CDR3 region: CASSYRVIAGELFF. The CDR3 region has the DNA TGTGCCAGCAGTTACAGGGTTATAGCCGGGGAGCTGTTTTTT.

This clonotype was found a few times. The rearrangement joins TRBV12-3 or TRBV12-4 to TRBJ1-4; tentative D call: TRBD1 (6 bases). The CDR3 extends over 15 amino acids. V lost 2 bases, J lost 5 bases, and 12 bases lay in between. This CDR3 is CASSLSLQGNEKLFF. CDR3 sequence (DNA): TGTGCCAGCAGTTTATCTTTACAGGGAAATGAAAAACTGTTTTTT.